This TCR beta chain came from a study of OX40 agonist ivuxolimab in advanced cancers. The overall study: Intravenous ivuxolimab at 0.01 to 10 mg/kg was given to patients every 2 weeks. Patients with hepatocellular carcinoma, melanoma, renal cell or head and neck cancer made up the dose-escalation patients. Notes on the study in general: Clonal expansion by week 6 occurred in CD4+ and CD8+ blood T cells (at 0.1 to 3.0 mg/kg).

A word on this clone: Its target is unknown.

Profiled with immunoSEQ multiplex PCR; TCRdb holds only in-frame clones, not every one. The sample has tens of thousands of clones, 87% seen once. The CDR3 extends over 12 amino acids. Trimming shortened V by 2 bases and J by 8 bases, and 10 bases separated the two germline ends. CDR1 and CDR2 from the germline V gene are SGHRS and YFSETQ. Material: CD4+ or CD8+ T cells sorted from blood, obtained in a trial of the OX40 agonist ivuxolimab. The chain recombines TRBV5-1 with TRBJ1-1; D remains unclear. The sequence derives from an adult with an advanced solid tumor such as melanoma, head and neck, liver or kidney cancer. The CDR3 DNA follows: TGCGCCAGCAGCTTAGATGGCGCAGAAGCTTTCTTT. It codes for CASSLDGAEAFF. Together with reference TRBV5-1 and TRBJ1-1, the CDR3 gives the full variable domain: KAGVTQTPRYLIKTRGQQVTLSCSPISGHRSVSWYQQTPGQGLQFLFEYFSETQRNKGNFPGRFSGRQFSNSRSEMNVSTLELGDSALYLCASSLDGAEAFFGQGTRLTVV.